The 11 T cell receptor beta chains in this list originate from one sample, sequenced in a study of blood T cell repertoires in COVID-19. Only in-frame clones appear in the TCRdb table, and some are missing; sequencing was by immunoSEQ multiplex PCR. The top ten hold approximately 9.5% of the sample, which has under 300,000 clones, approximately 90% seen once. The sequenced sample was PBMCs or T cells enriched from blood (not recorded which). The receptor source for this set is a man aged 40-50 years who had recovered from COVID-19.

Here the CDR3 reads CAWSGVAGKYEQYF. The CDR3 region has the DNA TGTGCCTGGAGTGGGGTAGCGGGAAAGTACGAGCAGTACTTC. V gene TRBV30 combines with J gene TRBJ2-7, with 8 bases fitting TRBD2. The V gene end was trimmed by 1 base and the J gene end by 4 bases; junction bases not matched to a gene: 6. CDR3 size: 14 residues. Per the germline V gene, CDR1 is GTSNPN and CDR2 is SVGIG (reference sequence).

The chain carries TRBV27 and TRBJ1-1; D might be TRBD1 (5 bases). The V gene's germline CDR1 is MNHEY and CDR2 SMNVEV (reference sequence). The germline V and J ends were trimmed by 2 bases and 4 bases, with 11 bases remaining between them. The CDR3 sequence is 14 residues long. CDR3 bases: TGTGCCAGCAGTTTAATCGGGGGTTCCACTGAAGCTTTCTTT. Encoded protein: CASSLIGGSTEAFF.

CDR3 region: CATSRGPGQGEIAANVLTF. DNA for the CDR3: TGTGCCACCAGCAGAGGGCCGGGACAGGGAGAAATTGCGGCCAACGTCCTGACTTTC. V and J are TRBV15 and TRBJ2-6, with 9 bases fitting TRBD1. The CDR3 is 19 residues long. V gave up 1 base and J gave up 6 bases; unmatched junction bases: 13. Germline lookup yields CDR1 LNHNV and CDR2 YYDKDF (reference sequence).

This clone was observed a single time. This chain links TRBV28 with TRBJ2-1, with a tentative D call TRBD2 (5 bases). CDR3 size: 16 residues. Germline values: CDR1 MDHEN, CDR2 SYDVKM. The V and J ends lost 6 bases and 1 base respectively, with 16 bases between them. The CDR3 sequence: CASSSDIARSYNEQFF. In nucleotides, the CDR3 is TGTGCCAGCAGCTCCGATATAGCGCGATCCTACAATGAGCAGTTCTTC. Combining the CDR3 with reference TRBV28 and TRBJ2-1 gives the whole variable domain DVKVTQSSRYLVKRTGEKVFLECVQDMDHENMFWYRQDPGLGLRLIYFSYDVKMKEKGDIPEGYSVSREKKERFSLILESASTNQTSMYLCASSSDIARSYNEQFFGPGTRLTVL.

The sample holds one count of this clone. The chain couples TRBV7-2 to TRBJ2-5; D ambiguous. Germline V gene lookup returns CDR1 SGHTA and CDR2 FQGNSA. V gave up 5 bases and J gave up 1 base, with 2 bases separating them. CDR3 length: 11 amino acids. CDR3 DNA sequence: TGTGCCAGCAGCCGCCAAGAGACCCAGTACTTC. Translating it yields CASSRQETQYF.

This clone was detected only once. V is TRBV29-1 and J is TRBJ1-3; weak D call: TRBD1 (5 bases). The CDR3 has 13 residues. CDR1 and CDR2 (germline): SQVTM, ANQGSEA. V gave up 8 bases and J gave up 4 bases, with 15 bases separating them. The CDR3 bases are TGCAGCATCAGAGCAGGGTCAGGAAACACCATATATTTT. This translates into CSIRAGSGNTIYF.

This chain connects TRBV19 to TRBJ2-5, with 9 bases that match TRBD1. V lost 4 bases, J lost 4 bases, and 4 bases stayed unmatched. Germline loops: CDR1 LNHDA, CDR2 SQIVND (reference sequence). This CDR3 is built from 14 residues. The CDR3 nucleotides are TGTGCCAGTAGTACGGACAGGGGTTTAGAGACCCAGTACTTC. Residues: CASSTDRGLETQYF.

This clone was detected only once. The chain joins TRBV9 to TRBJ1-3; TRBD1 matches 7 bases. Germline V gives CDR1 SGDLS, CDR2 YYNGEE. V dropped 6 bases and J dropped 4; count of bases not matched to a gene: 7. The CDR3 runs 14 residues. The CDR3, as DNA: TGTGCCAGCAATGAGCCGGGACAGGGAAACACCATATATTTT. This translates into CASNEPGQGNTIYF. The entire variable domain, with the rest obtained from reference TRBV9 and TRBJ1-3, is as follows: DSGVTQTPKHLITATGQRVTLRCSPRSGDLSVYWYQQSLDQGLQFLIQYYNGEERAKGNILERFSAQQFPDLHSELNLSSLELGDSALYFCASNEPGQGNTIYFGEGSWLTVV.

V is TRBV7-9 and J is TRBJ1-1; 9 bases line up with TRBD1. The CDR3 extends over 14 amino acids. After removal of 5 bases from V and 10 bases from J, the junction contained 11 bases not matched to a gene. Germline CDR1 SEHNR, CDR2 FQNEAQ (reference sequence). The CDR3 is CASSVPGQGGVAFF. CDR3 nucleotides: TGTGCCAGCAGCGTCCCGGGACAGGGTGGGGTAGCTTTCTTT.

This clone was seen only once. V usage is TRBV7-6 and J usage is TRBJ2-1, with D possibly TRBD1 on 6 matching bases. The V end lost 5 bases, the J end lost 5 bases, and 16 bases lay between the germline ends. There are 15 residues in the CDR3. In germline, CDR1 is SGHVS, CDR2 FNYEAQ. The CDR3 DNA reads TGTGCCAGCAGCGCCGAATGGGGGCCGGACAATGAGCAGTTCTTC. This translates into CASSAEWGPDNEQFF. Using reference TRBV7-6 and TRBJ2-1 for the parts outside the CDR3, the full variable domain is GAGVSQSPRYKVTKRGQDVALRCDPISGHVSLYWYRQALGQGPEFLTYFNYEAQQDKSGLPNDRFSAERPEGSISTLTIQRTEQRDSAMYRCASSAEWGPDNEQFFGPGTRLTVL.

This chain connects TRBV5-5 to TRBJ2-3; 7 positions match TRBD2. The CDR3 has 16 amino acids. V was pared by 4 bases and J by 0 bases, with 8 bases of the junction left unmatched. The germline CDR1 and CDR2 sequences are SGHKS and YYEKEE (reference sequence). The CDR3 bases are TGTGCCAGCAGCCTCGGCGAGGGAGGGAGCACAGATACGCAGTATTTT. Translating it yields CASSLGEGGSTDTQYF.